This record looks at one T cell receptor beta chain sequence and its context. The antigen is unknown. This entry is derived from a study of CD8 T cells in Susac syndrome. The study's findings and limits: CD4+ T cell repertoires in Susac syndrome lacked clonal expansion.

TCR beta from blood CD8+ and CD4+ T cells was sequenced. Fulfillment of recently defined diagnostic criteria for definite or probable disease was shown by the patients with Susac syndrome. Negative magnetic isolation gave CD8+ and CD4+ cells; FACS enriched CD8+ TEMRA. RNA amounts of 0.5 to 1 ug underwent reverse transcription with random hexamers. TCRdb independently ran MiXCR on the immunoSEQ multiplex PCR reads; one entry per CDR3 protein. The sample contains 140,000 to 150,000 distinct CDR3 sequences, roughly 95% of which appear only once. This receptor was identified in a human donor with Susac syndrome. What was sequenced was CD4+ T cells from PBMCs.

CDR3 sequence (DNA): TGTGCCAGCAGCAAAACCGGGACAGGGCACTATGGCTACACCTTC. It yields the protein CASSKTGTGHYGYTF. This sequence joins TRBV27 and TRBJ1-2, with 9 bases aligning to TRBD1. V shed 6 bases, J shed 3 bases, and the junction held 8 bases outside the gene matches. The length of the CDR3 is 15 residues. Germline CDR1 reads MNHEY; CDR2 reads SMNVEV (reference sequence).